This T cell receptor beta chain emerged from a study of blood T cell repertoires in COVID-19. This clone was recorded a few times. Researchers sorted participants into cohorts using their self-reported clinical history. Original processing methods: Cell counts per sample came from amplifying reference gene primers. Measured with immunoSEQ multiplex PCR; TCRdb has only the in-frame clones, and not every one. The DNA was the basis for D and trimming; V, J and clone size are from that table. The sample includes about 320,000 clones, over 85% of them seen just once. This CDR3 contains 13 residues. In germline, CDR1 is KGHSH, CDR2 LQKENI. Deletions cut 2 bases from V and 4 bases from J, with 7 bases between.

Specimen: PBMCs or T cells enriched from blood (not recorded which). The chain employs TRBV18 and TRBJ2-3; the D gene is possibly TRBD1 (6 bases). The source of this sequence is a man aged 55 to 70 who had recovered from COVID-19. The CDR3 sequence: CASSPSGADTQYF. Here the CDR3 DNA reads TGTGCCAGCTCACCATCAGGGGCAGATACGCAGTATTTT.